This TCR beta chain is drawn from a study of T cells in women clearing cervical HPV infection. For the study at large: Cases' blood sampling followed lesion detection by median roughly five months (90 to 200). General study findings and limits: Repertoire richness, not evenness, was significantly elevated in CIN3+ cases versus controls.

immunoSEQ multiplex PCR used an average of 1200 ng genomic DNA. Some clones are missing from TCRdb's copy, which holds only in-frame ones; the method was immunoSEQ multiplex PCR. The sample yields 25,000 to 30,000 clones, of which the top ten take up approximately 12%. Looked up from germline, CDR1 is DFQATT and CDR2 is SNEGSKA (reference sequence). The CDR3 extends over 14 amino acids. V shed 3 bases and J shed 0 bases, with 9 bases lying between them. Concerning this clone itself: Its antigen is currently unknown. Read data end 3 residues before the CDR3 end; the end is taken from the germline J gene.

The TCR was taken from a woman aged 18-69 years with a cervical HPV16 infection that either progressed to CIN3+ or cleared (not recorded which). The material sequenced was blood buffy coat. The chain has TRBV20-1 and TRBJ1-3; D gene uncertain. This chain's CDR3 is CSARIRGSGNTIYF. The part of the CDR3 DNA that was read is TGCAGTGCTAGGATCCGGGGCTCTGGAAACACC.